A single sample is the source of the 15 T cell receptor beta chains below, sequenced in a study of cytomegalovirus exposure and HLA in healthy donors. Both 60 Vbeta primers and 13 Jbeta primers went into the PCR. Assay used: immunoSEQ multiplex PCR; TCRdb lists only in-frame clones, some missing. The sample lists 140,000 to 150,000 clones; roughly 10% were seen once. Sequenced input: PBMCs. These receptor sequences come from a man aged 45-65 years in good health and CMV-seronegative.

This clone was picked up a small number of times. This chain links TRBV28 with TRBJ2-3, with 12 bases identical to TRBD2. The CDR3 extends over 14 amino acids. With 11 bases clipped from V and 6 bases from J, the junction kept 9 bases outside the gene matches. Germline V CDR1 and CDR2: MDHEN, SYDVKM. As DNA, the CDR3 is TGTGCCGGGTCTTGGACTAGCGGGAAGGATACGCAGTATTTT. It encodes CAGSWTSGKDTQYF.

This clone was detected only a few times. The J gene is TRBJ1-4, the V gene TRBV4-2, with a weak D call TRBD1 (5 bases). V was pared by 1 base and J by 5 bases, with 14 bases between. This CDR3 spans 16 amino acids. Per germline, CDR1 LGHNA and CDR2 YNFKEQ. CDR3 DNA: TGTGCCAGCAGCCAAGTGGGGGGAGGGGCGAATGAAAAACTGTTTTTT. Its protein is CASSQVGGGANEKLFF.

This clone occurred a few times. CDR3 sequence (DNA): TGTGCCAGCAGCTTAACAGCAGAAGCTTTCTTT. Translating it yields CASSLTAEAFF. This chain connects TRBV5-5 to TRBJ1-1; no firm D call. Per the germline V gene, CDR1 is SGHKS and CDR2 is YYEKEE (reference sequence). This CDR3 is built from 11 residues. The ends were cut back, 2 bases at V and 8 bases at J, with 7 bases in the middle.

This chain connects TRBV5-6 to TRBJ1-1; D uncertain. The CDR3 is made up of 14 amino acids. Per the germline V gene, CDR1 is SGHDT and CDR2 is YYEEEE. The ends were cut back, 0 bases at V and 0 bases at J, with 6 bases in the middle. The CDR3 spells CASSLVEVNTEAFF. The CDR3, as DNA: TGTGCCAGCAGCTTGGTAGAGGTGAACACTGAAGCTTTCTTT.

The rearrangement links TRBV5-1 to TRBJ2-2, with 8 bases lining up with TRBD2. V lost 0 bases to trimming and J lost 2 bases; unmatched junction nucleotides: 0. CDR1 and CDR2 from the germline V gene are SGHRS and YFSETQ. The CDR3 contains 15 residues. CDR3 sequence (DNA): TGCGCCAGCAGCTTGGTAGCGGGAAACACCGGGGAGCTGTTTTTT. It translates to CASSLVAGNTGELFF. Together with reference TRBV5-1 and TRBJ2-2, the CDR3 gives the full variable domain: KAGVTQTPRYLIKTRGQQVTLSCSPISGHRSVSWYQQTPGQGLQFLFEYFSETQRNKGNFPGRFSGRQFSNSRSEMNVSTLELGDSALYLCASSLVAGNTGELFFGEGSRLTVL.

There are a few counts of this clone. The chain is built from TRBV7-3 and TRBJ2-7, with D maybe TRBD2 (5 bases). Germline CDR1 is SGHTA and CDR2 is FQGTGA. The CDR3 contains 15 residues. The V gene lost 5 bases and the J gene lost 2 bases, with 16 bases spanning the gap. The CDR3, as DNA: TGTGCCAGCAGCCGGGATGGCGGGCGTGCCTACGAGCAGTACTTC. It yields the protein CASSRDGGRAYEQYF.

This clone was observed a handful of times. The J gene is TRBJ2-3, the V gene TRBV5-1; D unclear. The CDR3 is 15 amino acids. Trimming removed 0 bases at V and 0 bases at J, with 8 bases between. Per germline, CDR1 SGHRS and CDR2 YFSETQ. This CDR3 reads CASSLGGASTDTQYF. CDR3 bases: TGCGCCAGCAGCTTGGGCGGTGCTAGCACAGATACGCAGTATTTT.

Comments on this clone: Lacking the conserved final phenylalanine or tryptophan, this CDR3 likely reflects a read error. The chain uses TRBV7-7 and TRBJ1-1; perhaps TRBD1 as D (5 bases). The CDR3 spans 13 residues. Germline CDR1 reads SSHAT; CDR2 reads FNYEAQ (reference sequence). As DNA, the CDR3 is TGTGCTAGCAGTAGGGGTCTGAAAACTGAAGCTTTCTTG. This encodes CASSRGLKTEAFL.

V and J are TRBV2 and TRBJ1-4, with 7 bases lining up with TRBD1. The V segment lost 6 bases and the J segment 6 bases; nucleotides outside the gene matches: 4. This CDR3 comprises 13 residues. Germline loops: CDR1 SNHLY, CDR2 FYNNEI. This chain's CDR3 is CASSRDSDEKLFF. The CDR3 nucleotides read TGTGCCAGCAGCCGGGACAGTGATGAAAAACTGTTTTTT.

The chain combines TRBV19 with TRBJ1-1; 9 positions match TRBD1. Germline V gene lookup returns CDR1 LNHDA and CDR2 SQIVND (reference sequence). Trimming cost V 2 bases and J 2 bases; bases outside gene matches: 6. CDR3 length: 16 residues. DNA for the CDR3: TGTGCCAGTAGTATACGACAGGGGGGCGGTAACACTGAAGCTTTCTTT. Translated, it gives CASSIRQGGGNTEAFF.

This CDR3 reads CASSEALAADTQYF. DNA of the CDR3: TGTGCCAGCAGTGAAGCTCTAGCGGCAGATACGCAGTATTTT. The rearrangement uses TRBV6-1 and TRBJ2-3; 7 bases are a match to TRBD2. Germline V gene data show CDR1 as MNHNS and CDR2 as SASEGT. V shed 0 bases and J 4 bases; nucleotides not matched to a gene: 1. The CDR3 sequence is 14 residues long.

The chain is built from TRBV30 and TRBJ2-7, with D unclear. There are 15 residues in the CDR3. CDR1 and CDR2 from the germline V gene are GTSNPN and SVGIG (reference sequence). V gave up 0 bases and J gave up 2 bases, with 14 bases separating them. The chain's CDR3 is CAWSVRLEAPYEQYF. The CDR3 nucleotides are TGTGCCTGGAGTGTACGACTTGAAGCCCCCTACGAGCAGTACTTC.

The J gene is TRBJ2-7, the V gene TRBV5-8; D is unclear. The CDR3 has 15 amino acids. Trimming removed 0 bases from V and 2 bases from J, with 12 bases in between. The germline CDR1 and CDR2 sequences are SGHTS and YDEGEE. CDR3 coding DNA: TGTGCCAGCAGCTTGGGTAGAGGAACCCCCTACGAGCAGTACTTC. Translated: CASSLGRGTPYEQYF. The entire variable domain, with the rest obtained from reference TRBV5-8 and TRBJ2-7, is as follows: EAGVTQSPTHLIKTRGQQATLRCSPISGHTSVYWYQQALGLGLQFLLWYDEGEERNRGNFPPRFSGRQFPNYSSELNVNALELEDSALYLCASSLGRGTPYEQYFGPGTRLTVT.

This clone turned up a few times. DNA for the CDR3: TGTGCCAGTAGGTCAGCTAGCGGGGGGGCTGAGACCCAGTACTTC. Translated, it gives CASRSASGGAETQYF. The chain is built from TRBV19 and TRBJ2-5, with 12 bases that match TRBD2. This CDR3 has 15 amino acids. Germline V gene sequence: CDR1 LNHDA, CDR2 SQIVND (reference sequence). V lost 6 bases to trimming and J lost 5 bases; unmatched junction nucleotides: 7. The variable domain in full, completed from reference TRBV19 and TRBJ2-5, reads DGGITQSPKYLFRKEGQNVTLSCEQNLNHDAMYWYRQDPGQGLRLIYYSQIVNDFQKGDIAEGYSVSREKKESFPLTVTSAQKNPTAFYLCASRSASGGAETQYFGPGTRLLVL.

J is TRBJ1-2 and V is TRBV5-8; no clear D. CDR1 is SGHTS and CDR2 is YDEGEE in the germline V gene. V was trimmed by 1 base and J by 6 bases, leaving 10 bases between them. The CDR3 runs 13 residues. The CDR3 nucleotides read TGTGCCAGCAGCTTGTTGAGGGTACATGGCTACACCTTC. Translation gives CASSLLRVHGYTF.